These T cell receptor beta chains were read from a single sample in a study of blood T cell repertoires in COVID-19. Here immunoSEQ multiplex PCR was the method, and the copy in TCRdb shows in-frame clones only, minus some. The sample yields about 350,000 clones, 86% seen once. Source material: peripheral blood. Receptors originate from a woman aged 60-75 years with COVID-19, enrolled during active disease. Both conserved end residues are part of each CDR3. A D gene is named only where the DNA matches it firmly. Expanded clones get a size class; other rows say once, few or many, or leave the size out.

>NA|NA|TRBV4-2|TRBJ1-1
TGTGCCAGCAGCCAAGAGGAGGGTACAGCTTTCTTT
CASSQEEGTAFF
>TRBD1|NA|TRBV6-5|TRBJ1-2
TGTGCCAGCACGGGTCGTCAGGGGGTAGGCTACACCTTC
CASTGRQGVGYTF
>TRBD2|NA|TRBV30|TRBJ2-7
TGTGCCTGGAGTGAAACGTGGGGGGGAGACGAGCAGTACTTC
CAWSETWGGDEQYF
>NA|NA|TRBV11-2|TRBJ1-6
TGTGCCAGCAGCTTAGCTTTAGACAACTCCTATAATTCACCCCTCCACTTT
CASSLALDNSYNSPLHF
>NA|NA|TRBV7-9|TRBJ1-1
TGTGCCAGCAGCTTAGGGAGCACTGAAGCTTTCTTT
CASSLGSTEAFF
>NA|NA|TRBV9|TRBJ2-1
TGTGCCAGCAGCGAGGGGGAATCTGCGAGCTCCTACAATGAGCAGTTCTTC
CASSEGESASSYNEQFF
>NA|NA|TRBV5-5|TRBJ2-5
TGTGCCAGCAGCTTGGGGGCAGGGCAATCGGAGACCCAGTACTTC
CASSLGAGQSETQYF
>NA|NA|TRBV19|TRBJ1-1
TGTGCCACCAGGGGCCTGTCGAACACTGAAGCTTTCTTT
CATRGLSNTEAFF
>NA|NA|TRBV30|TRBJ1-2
TGTGCCTGGACCCCGCGGGGGAACTATGGCTACACCTTC
CAWTPRGNYGYTF
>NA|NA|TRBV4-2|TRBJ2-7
TGTGCCAGCAGCCAAGATCTGGGGAGCTACGAGCAGTACTTC
CASSQDLGSYEQYF
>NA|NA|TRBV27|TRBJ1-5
TGTGCCAGCAGTACGAGGGCTTGGGATCAGCCCCAGCATTTT
CASSTRAWDQPQHF
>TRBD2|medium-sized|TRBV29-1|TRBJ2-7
TGCAGCGTCGTGGGGGGGACCTCCTACGAGCAGTACTTC
CSVVGGTSYEQYF
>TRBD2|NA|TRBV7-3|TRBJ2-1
TGTGCCAGCAGCTTTCCTAGCGGGGGGGCGGAGGAGCAGTTCTTC
CASSFPSGGAEEQFF
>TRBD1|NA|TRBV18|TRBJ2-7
TGTGCCAGCTCACTTCGGACAGGCGTGACCTACGAGCAGTACTTC
CASSLRTGVTYEQYF
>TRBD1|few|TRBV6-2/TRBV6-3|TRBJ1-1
TGTGCCAGCAGTTCAACGAACAGGGGAACTGAAGCTTTCTTT
CASSSTNRGTEAFF
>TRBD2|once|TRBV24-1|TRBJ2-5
TGTGCCACCAGTGATCCTACTAGCGGGAGAGAGACCCAGTACTTC
CATSDPTSGRETQYF
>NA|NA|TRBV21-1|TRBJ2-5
TGTGCCAGCAGCTACCTGGACAGGGGGGAGACCCAGTACTTC
CASSYLDRGETQYF
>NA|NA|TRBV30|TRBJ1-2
TGTGCCTGGGCACAGGGCTATGGCTACACCTTC
CAWAQGYGYTF
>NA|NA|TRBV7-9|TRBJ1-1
TGTGCCAGCAGCTCAAGAGGGACATCCAACACTGAAGCTTTCTTT
CASSSRGTSNTEAFF
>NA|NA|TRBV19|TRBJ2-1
TGTGCCAGTAGTATAGGCGGCTCCTACAATGAGCAGTTCTTC
CASSIGGSYNEQFF
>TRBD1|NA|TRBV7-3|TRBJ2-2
TGTGCCAGCAGCTCCCTACAGGGGGCGGCCGGGGAGCTGTTTTTT
CASSSLQGAAGELFF
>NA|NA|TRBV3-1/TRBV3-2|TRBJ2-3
TGTGCCAGCAGCCAGTCCCCTCGCACAGATACGCAGTATTTT
CASSQSPRTDTQYF
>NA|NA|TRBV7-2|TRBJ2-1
TGTGCCAGCAGCTTAATCGGCCGAGGTGAGCAGTTCTTC
CASSLIGRGEQFF
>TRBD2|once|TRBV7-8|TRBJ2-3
TGTGCCAGCAGCTCCCGGCCTAGCGGGGGCACAGATACGCAGTATTTT
CASSSRPSGGTDTQYF
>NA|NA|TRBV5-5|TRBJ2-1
TGTGCCAGCAGCTTGGAACTCCACAATGAGCAGTTCTTC
CASSLELHNEQFF
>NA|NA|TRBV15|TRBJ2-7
TGTGCCACCAGCAGAGATAGGAGGGGGGGCTTGAGCGAGCAGTACTTC
CATSRDRRGGLSEQYF
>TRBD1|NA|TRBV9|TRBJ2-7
TGTGCCAGCAGCGGCACAGGGGGCGAGCAGTACTTC
CASSGTGGEQYF
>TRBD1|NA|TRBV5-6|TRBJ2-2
TGTGCCAGCAGCTTGAAGCGGACAGGCCCGAACACCGGGGAGCTGTTTTTT
CASSLKRTGPNTGELFF
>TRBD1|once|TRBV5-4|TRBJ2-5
TGTGCCAGCAGCTCAGGACAGGGGGGACAGAAGACCCAGTACTTC
CASSSGQGGQKTQYF
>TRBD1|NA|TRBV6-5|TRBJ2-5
TGTGCCAGCATCCCGACAGGGACAGAGACCCAGTACTTC
CASIPTGTETQYF
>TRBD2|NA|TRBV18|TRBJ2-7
TGTGCCAGCTCACCACCAGGGAGCGGGGCGTACGAGCAGTACTTC
CASSPPGSGAYEQYF
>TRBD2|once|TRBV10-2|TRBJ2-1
TGCGCCAGCAGTCCTAGCGGGGGGTACAATGAGCAGTTCTTC
CASSPSGGYNEQFF
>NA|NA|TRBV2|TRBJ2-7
TGTGCCAGCAGTGGACAGAGCTACGAGCAGTACTTC
CASSGQSYEQYF
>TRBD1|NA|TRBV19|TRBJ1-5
TGTGCCAGTAGTATAAGGACAGGGCTGGATAGCAATCAGCCCCAGCATTTT
CASSIRTGLDSNQPQHF
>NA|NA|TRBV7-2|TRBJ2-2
TGTGCCAGCAGCTTAGAGGTGGGGCAGAACACCGGGGAGCTGTTTTTT
CASSLEVGQNTGELFF
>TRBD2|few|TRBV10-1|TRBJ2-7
TGCGCCAGCAGTGACCTCACCGGGGGGGACGAGCAGTACTTC
CASSDLTGGDEQYF
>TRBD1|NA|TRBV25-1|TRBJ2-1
TGTGCCAGCAGTGAGTGGGGGCAGGGGGCGAATTTCTACAATGAGCAGTTCTTC
CASSEWGQGANFYNEQFF
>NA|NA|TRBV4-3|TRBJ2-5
TGCGCCAGCAGCCAAGTCAGAAGAAGAATGGAGACCCAGTACTTC
CASSQVRRRMETQYF
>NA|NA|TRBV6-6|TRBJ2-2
TGTGCCAGCACTGCCGGCGGGGAGCTGTTTTTT
CASTAGGELFF
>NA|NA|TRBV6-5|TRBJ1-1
TGTGCCAGCAGTTACTTCCTAGGGGTCGGGTTCACTGAAGCTTTCTTT
CASSYFLGVGFTEAFF
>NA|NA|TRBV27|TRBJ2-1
TGTGCCAGCAGTTTATGGGTCGGGGGGCTGGATGAGCAGTTCTTC
CASSLWVGGLDEQFF
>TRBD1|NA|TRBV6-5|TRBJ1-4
TGTGCCAGCAGTTACCTCGGACAGGGAATTGAAAAACTGTTTTTT
CASSYLGQGIEKLFF
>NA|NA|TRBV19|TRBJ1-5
TGTGCCAGTAGTATGGGCAGGGCTCAGCCCCAGCATTTT
CASSMGRAQPQHF
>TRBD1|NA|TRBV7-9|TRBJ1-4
TGTGCCAGCGGGACAGTCAATAATGAAAAACTGTTTTTT
CASGTVNNEKLFF
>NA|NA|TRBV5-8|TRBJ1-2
TGTGCCAGCAGCAACAGGGTTTCGCAGGGCTACACCTTC
CASSNRVSQGYTF
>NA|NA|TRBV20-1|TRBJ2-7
TGCAGTGCAACCGAAGGGAGCGAGCAGTACTTC
CSATEGSEQYF
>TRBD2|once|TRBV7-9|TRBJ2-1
TGTGCCAGCAGCCGCGGGGGGGCCTTGAGAGAGCAGTTCTTC
CASSRGGALREQFF